The 17 T cell receptor beta chains below come from one sample, sequenced in a study of cytomegalovirus exposure and HLA in healthy donors. Primers: 60 Vbeta forward and 13 Jbeta reverse. Generated by immunoSEQ multiplex PCR, the TCRdb table keeps only in-frame clones and is missing some. Of fewer than 150,000 clones listed, approximately 79% are singletons. Material for sequencing was PBMCs. All receptors come from a man in his forties in good health and CMV-seropositive.

The CDR3 nucleotides are TGTGCCACCACCCGAGGGCAGACTGAAGCTTTCTTT. Protein sequence: CATTRGQTEAFF. V is TRBV21-1 and J is TRBJ1-1. TRBV21-1 is termed a pseudogene. CDR3 length: 12 amino acids.

This clone was seen a handful of times. The chain combines TRBV6-6 with TRBJ2-7; 12 bases align to TRBD1. The CDR3 consists of 15 residues. Per the germline V gene, CDR1 is MNHNY and CDR2 is SVGAGI (reference sequence). V dropped 1 base and J dropped 7; count of bases not matched to a gene: 5. DNA for the CDR3: TGTGCCAGCAGTTACTTGGGACAGGGGGCAGGAGAGCAGTACTTC. Encoded protein: CASSYLGQGAGEQYF.

V and J are TRBV5-1 and TRBJ2-7; a possible D gene is TRBD2 (5 bases). The CDR3 covers 15 residues. V gave up 4 bases and J gave up 3 bases, with 17 bases separating them. Germline V gene data show CDR1 as SGHRS and CDR2 as YFSETQ. This CDR3 is CASSPIREGNYEQYF. CDR3 bases: TGCGCCAGCAGCCCCATACGAGAGGGAAACTACGAGCAGTACTTC.

The chain couples TRBV6-5 to TRBJ1-5; D is perhaps TRBD1 (5 bases). This CDR3 spans 15 amino acids. Germline CDR1 MNHEY, CDR2 SVGAGI. Trimming shortened V by 6 bases and J by 3 bases, and 15 bases separated the two germline ends. CDR3 sequence: CASRPAGGTNQPQHF. The DNA of the CDR3 is TGTGCCAGCAGGCCCGCGGGAGGGACCAATCAGCCCCAGCATTTT.

The chain has TRBV2 and TRBJ2-7; the D gene is possibly TRBD2 (5 bases). Germline V gives CDR1 SNHLY, CDR2 FYNNEI. The ends were cut back, 4 bases at V and 3 bases at J, with 10 bases in the middle. The CDR3 consists of 13 residues. This CDR3 is CASSGSGIYEQYF. The CDR3 nucleotides read TGTGCCAGCAGTGGGTCGGGGATCTACGAGCAGTACTTC.

The CDR3 nucleotides are TGCGCCAGCAGCTTGGCCGGACAGAACACTGAAGCTTTCTTT. This encodes CASSLAGQNTEAFF. This chain links TRBV5-1 with TRBJ1-1; D might be TRBD1 (5 bases). Trimming took 0 bases from V and 1 from J, leaving 7 bases between them. This CDR3 spans 14 amino acids. Germline lookup yields CDR1 SGHRS and CDR2 YFSETQ.

Points on this clone: The sample carries other DNA sequences with the same CDR3. The V and J genes are TRBV25-1 and TRBJ2-1; D unresolved. This CDR3 has 14 amino acids. Trimming removed 5 bases at V and 4 bases at J, with 12 bases between. CDR1 and CDR2 (germline): MGHDK, SYGVNS. CDR3 nucleotide sequence: TGTGCCAGCAGTAACCCGCCGGTTTACAATGAGCAGTTCTTC. It specifies CASSNPPVYNEQFF.

The chain uses TRBV9 and TRBJ2-5; 13 nucleotides agree with TRBD2. The DNA end is a closer match to TRBJ2-7, so the J assignment may be wrong. The CDR3 totals 18 residues. Germline lookup yields CDR1 SGDLS and CDR2 YYNGEE. The CDR3 region is CASSPPGTSGTFAYEQYF. The CDR3 DNA is TGTGCCAGCAGCCCACCAGGGACTAGCGGGACGTTCGCCTACGAGCAGTACTTC.

The rearrangement joins TRBV7-6 to TRBJ2-1, with a possible D match to TRBD2 (5 bases). Germline loops: CDR1 SGHVS, CDR2 FNYEAQ. The CDR3 loop spans 14 amino acids. The V and J ends lost 1 base and 5 bases respectively, with 9 bases between them. The CDR3 region is CASSLVEGDNEQFF. The CDR3 nucleotides read TGTGCCAGCAGCTTAGTTGAGGGAGACAATGAGCAGTTCTTC.

In its sample, this clone was seen once. The chain is built from TRBV5-8 and TRBJ1-5; D gene uncertain. Per germline, CDR1 SGHTS and CDR2 YDEGEE. The CDR3 loop spans 15 amino acids. V was cut by 6 bases and J by 3 bases, with 16 bases left in between. The CDR3 spells CASTLVIGTNQPQHF. In nucleotides, the CDR3 is TGTGCCAGCACCCTAGTAATAGGTACCAATCAGCCCCAGCATTTT.

The rearrangement joins TRBV7-8 to TRBJ2-5, with 9 bases aligning to TRBD2. This CDR3 comprises 16 residues. V gave up 2 bases and J gave up 7 bases; unmatched junction bases: 11. Germline V gene lookup returns CDR1 SGHVS and CDR2 FQNEAQ. The DNA of the CDR3 is TGTGCCAGCAGCTTAAATCGTGCGGGAGGGCGGGTGACCCAGTACTTC. This encodes CASSLNRAGGRVTQYF.

The chain is built from TRBV5-7 and TRBJ2-2; 11 bases map to TRBD1. TRBV5-7 is assigned to the ORF class and has an uncertain function. V shed 5 bases and J 6 bases; nucleotides not matched to a gene: 6. CDR3 length: 15 amino acids. The CDR3 DNA sequence: TGTGCCAGCAGGTCCGGGACAGGGGGACCCGGGGAGCTGTTTTTT. Its translation: CASRSGTGGPGELFF.

This clone appeared a single time. The V gene is TRBV27, the J gene TRBJ1-2, with TRBD1 matching 8 bases. V lost 5 bases to trimming and J lost 8 bases; unmatched junction nucleotides: 7. This CDR3 spans 13 amino acids. Germline-derived CDR1 and CDR2 are MNHEY and SMNVEV (reference sequence). The CDR3 reads CASSLWTGFGYTF. The CDR3 region has the DNA TGTGCCAGCAGTCTATGGACAGGGTTCGGCTACACCTTC.

This chain connects TRBV5-1 to TRBJ2-1; TRBD2 matches 9 bases. Per germline, CDR1 SGHRS and CDR2 YFSETQ. The J segment lost 6 bases and the V segment lost 2 bases, leaving 6 bases of the junction unmatched. The CDR3 extends over 15 amino acids. The CDR3 DNA follows: TGCGCCAGCAGCTTTAGCGGGAGTGGGGGCAATGAGCAGTTCTTC. It translates to CASSFSGSGGNEQFF.

The chain has TRBV5-4 and TRBJ2-5, with a tentative D call TRBD2 (7 bases). The CDR3 is 14 residues long. CDR1 and CDR2 (germline): SGHNT, YYREEE (reference sequence). The V gene lost 9 bases and the J gene lost 4 bases, with 19 bases spanning the gap. CDR3 in amino acids: CATLGAGEGETQYF. The CDR3 nucleotides are TGTGCCACCTTAGGGGCAGGGGAGGGAGAGACCCAGTACTTC.

The V and J genes are TRBV6-1 and TRBJ2-7; 8 bases align to TRBD2. After removal of 9 bases from V and 3 bases from J, the junction contained 7 bases not matched to a gene. CDR3 length: 13 amino acids. Germline V gene data show CDR1 as MNHNS and CDR2 as SASEGT. The chain's CDR3 is CASTSGFYYEQYF. CDR3 DNA sequence: TGTGCCAGTACTAGCGGATTTTACTACGAGCAGTACTTC.

The rearrangement uses TRBV4-1 and TRBJ2-7; TRBD2 agrees at 10 bases. With 2 bases clipped from V and 2 bases from J, the junction kept 0 bases outside the gene matches. In germline, CDR1 is MGHRA, CDR2 YSYEKL. This CDR3 contains 14 residues. The CDR3 is CASSQTSGTYEQYF. The CDR3 DNA reads TGCGCCAGCAGCCAAACTAGCGGGACCTACGAGCAGTACTTC.